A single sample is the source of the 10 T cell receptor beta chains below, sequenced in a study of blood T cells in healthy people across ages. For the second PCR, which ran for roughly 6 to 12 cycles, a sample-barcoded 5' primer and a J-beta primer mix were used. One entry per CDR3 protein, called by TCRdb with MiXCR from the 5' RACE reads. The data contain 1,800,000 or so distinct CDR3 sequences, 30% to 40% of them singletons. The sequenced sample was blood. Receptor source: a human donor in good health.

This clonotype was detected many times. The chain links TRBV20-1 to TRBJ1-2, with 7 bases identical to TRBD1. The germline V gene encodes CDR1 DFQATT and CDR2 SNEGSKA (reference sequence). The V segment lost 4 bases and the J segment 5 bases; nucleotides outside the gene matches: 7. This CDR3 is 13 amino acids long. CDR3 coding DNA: TGCAGTGCTAAACTTGGGACAGCGTATGGCTACACCTTC. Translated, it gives CSAKLGTAYGYTF.

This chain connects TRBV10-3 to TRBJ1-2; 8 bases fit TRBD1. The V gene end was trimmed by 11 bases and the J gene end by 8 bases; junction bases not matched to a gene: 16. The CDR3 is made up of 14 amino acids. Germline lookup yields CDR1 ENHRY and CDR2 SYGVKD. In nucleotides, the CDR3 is TGTGCCGCAGGCACCGCAGGGGGCGCGTCGGGCTACACCTTC. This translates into CAAGTAGGASGYTF.

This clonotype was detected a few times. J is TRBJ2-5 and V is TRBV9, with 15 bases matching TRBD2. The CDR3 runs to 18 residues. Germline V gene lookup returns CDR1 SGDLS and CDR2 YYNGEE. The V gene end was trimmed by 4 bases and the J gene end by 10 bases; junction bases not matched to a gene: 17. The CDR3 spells CASSPLLRTSGGARGQYF. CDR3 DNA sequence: TGTGCCAGCAGCCCCTTGCTCAGGACTAGCGGGGGGGCCCGGGGCCAGTACTTC.

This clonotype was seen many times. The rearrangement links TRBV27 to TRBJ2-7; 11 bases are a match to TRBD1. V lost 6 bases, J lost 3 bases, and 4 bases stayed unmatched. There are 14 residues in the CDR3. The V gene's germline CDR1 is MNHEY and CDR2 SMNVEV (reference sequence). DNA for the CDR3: TGTGCCAGCAGCCGGGACAGGGGGGTCTACGAGCAGTACTTC. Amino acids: CASSRDRGVYEQYF.

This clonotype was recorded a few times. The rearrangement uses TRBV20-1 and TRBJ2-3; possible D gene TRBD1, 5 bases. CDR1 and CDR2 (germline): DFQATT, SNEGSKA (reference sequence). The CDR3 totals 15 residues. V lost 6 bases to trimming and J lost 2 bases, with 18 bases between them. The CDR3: CSAGTGPLITDTQYF. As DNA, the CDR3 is TGCAGTGCCGGAACAGGTCCCCTTATCACAGATACGCAGTATTTT.

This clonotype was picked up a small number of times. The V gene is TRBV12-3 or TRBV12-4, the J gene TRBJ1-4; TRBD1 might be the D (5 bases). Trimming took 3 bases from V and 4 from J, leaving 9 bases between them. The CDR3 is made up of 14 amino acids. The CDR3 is CASSLGGLNEKLFF. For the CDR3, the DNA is TGTGCCAGCAGTTTGGGGGGACTTAATGAAAAACTGTTTTTT.

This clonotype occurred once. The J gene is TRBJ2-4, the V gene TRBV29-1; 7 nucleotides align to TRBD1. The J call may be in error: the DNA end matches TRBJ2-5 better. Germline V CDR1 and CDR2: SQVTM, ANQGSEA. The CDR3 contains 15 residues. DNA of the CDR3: TGCAGCGTTGAAGAGATCGAAAGGGGGCATGAGACCCAGTACTTC. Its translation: CSVEEIERGHETQYF.

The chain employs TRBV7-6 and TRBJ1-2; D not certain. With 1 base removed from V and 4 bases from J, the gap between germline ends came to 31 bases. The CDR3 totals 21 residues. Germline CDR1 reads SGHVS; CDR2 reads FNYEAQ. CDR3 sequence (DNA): TGTGCCAGCAGCTTAGTGGTGCGGACCGAGGCCCGAGTACCCACTCCCTATGGCTACACCTTC. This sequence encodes CASSLVVRTEARVPTPYGYTF. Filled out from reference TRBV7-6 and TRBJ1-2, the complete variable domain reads GAGVSQSPRYKVTKRGQDVALRCDPISGHVSLYWYRQALGQGPEFLTYFNYEAQQDKSGLPNDRFSAERPEGSISTLTIQRTEQRDSAMYRCASSLVVRTEARVPTPYGYTFGSGTRLTVV.

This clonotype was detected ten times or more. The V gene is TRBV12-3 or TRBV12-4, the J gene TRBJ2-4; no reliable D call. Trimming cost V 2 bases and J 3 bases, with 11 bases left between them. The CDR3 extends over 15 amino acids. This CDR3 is CASSLISGNKNIQYF. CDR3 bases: TGTGCCAGCAGTTTAATCTCGGGCAACAAAAACATTCAGTACTTC.

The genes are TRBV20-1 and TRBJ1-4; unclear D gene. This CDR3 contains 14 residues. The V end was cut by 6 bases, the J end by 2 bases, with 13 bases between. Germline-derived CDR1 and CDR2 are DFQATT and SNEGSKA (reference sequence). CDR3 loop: CSASEGSTNEKLFF. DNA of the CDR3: TGCAGTGCCTCAGAGGGAAGTACTAATGAAAAACTGTTTTTT.